This TCR beta chain is from a study of PD-L1 blockade in urothelial cancer. Study results and limitations: Prediction of better survival came from below-median pretreatment blood TCR clonality.

The V end lost 1 base, the J end lost 0 bases, and 9 bases lay between the germline ends. This CDR3 spans 15 amino acids. CDR1 MGHRA and CDR2 YSYEKL come from the germline V gene. This sample's time point: peripheral blood 6 weeks after treatment start. On this clone: Its target is unknown.

Sequencing was performed with immunoSEQ multiplex PCR; in TCRdb, only in-frame clones are kept and a portion is missing. The table includes about 36,000 clones, around four fifths detected once. The specimen comprised PBMCs, sampled around atezolizumab (anti-PD-L1) treatment. The sequence came from a middle-aged man with urothelial cancer. The V and J genes are TRBV4-1 and TRBJ2-5, with D possibly matching TRBD2 (5 bases). The CDR3 loop is CASSQADSNQETQYF. The CDR3 DNA follows: TGCGCCAGCAGCCAAGCGGACTCTAACCAAGAGACCCAGTACTTC.